This note documents a single T cell receptor beta chain sequence. Antigen specificity is unknown. These data originate in a study of cytomegalovirus exposure and HLA in healthy donors. On the study more broadly: Among the approximately 400 donors who were genotyped, approximately 76% fell in the genetic ancestry cluster that is associated with self-reported Caucasian donors.

The PCR employed 60 Vbeta primers together with 13 Jbeta primers. TCRdb's table, derived via immunoSEQ multiplex PCR, lists solely in-frame clones and lacks some. The table has roughly 150,000 clones, 82% seen once. The study's findings and limits: A few chains linked to CMV were shown in vitro to be specific for CMV antigens. Follow-up analysis later connected one missense variant in DCLRE1C with trimming of TCR beta V- and J-genes.

The CDR3 runs to 14 residues. V dropped 4 bases and J dropped 0 bases, with 10 bases sitting between them. Germline CDR1 is SQVTM and CDR2 is ANQGSEA. This sequence joins TRBV29-1 and TRBJ2-4; tentative D call: TRBD1 (5 bases). The sequencing sample was made of PBMCs. This receptor was identified in a girl aged 5-17 years in good health and CMV-seropositive. As DNA, the CDR3 is TGCAGCGTTGTAGGGGTCCTAGCCAAAAACATTCAGTACTTC. Its protein product is CSVVGVLAKNIQYF.